What follows are 20 T cell receptor beta chains derived from one specimen sequenced in a study of shared clonotypes between healthy human individuals. Data came from immunoSEQ multiplex PCR; TCRdb stores just in-frame clones and leaves some out. This sample has over 2 million clones, with roughly 90% found just once. The sample comprised naive CD4+ T cells from PBMCs. Subset specified: CD45RA+ positively selected. The receptor set was obtained from a man younger than 35 in good health. Some clones in this sample may be carry-over from other donors' samples.

V is TRBV7-2 and J is TRBJ2-5, with 9 bases fitting TRBD2. Germline CDR1 is SGHTA and CDR2 is FQGNSA. The CDR3 runs 15 residues. Trimming removed 5 bases from V and 5 bases from J; junction bases left unmatched: 9. The CDR3 region has the DNA TGTGCCAGCAGCCAGATAGCGGGGGCCACTGAGACCCAGTACTTC. It yields the protein CASSQIAGATETQYF. Variable domain in full (rest from reference TRBV7-2 and TRBJ2-5): GAGVSQSPSNKVTEKGKDVELRCDPISGHTALYWYRQSLGQGLEFLIYFQGNSAPDKSGLPSDRFSAERTGGSVSTLTIQRTQQEDSAVYLCASSQIAGATETQYFGPGTRLLVL.

The rearrangement uses TRBV6-5 and TRBJ2-7; the match to TRBD2 covers 8 bases. Unmatched junction bases numbered 6, after V lost 3 bases and J lost 2 bases. Germline V CDR1 and CDR2: MNHEY, SVGAGI. CDR3 length equals 15 residues. CDR3 amino acids: CASSYMNSGTYEQYF. DNA for the CDR3: TGTGCCAGCAGTTATATGAATAGCGGGACCTACGAGCAGTACTTC.

The CDR3: CASSVGQAGSYGYTF. The CDR3 bases are TGTGCCAGCAGCGTCGGACAGGCGGGTTCCTATGGCTACACCTTC. The chain joins TRBV9 to TRBJ1-2; 7 bases are shared with TRBD1. V lost 2 bases and J lost 4; bases outside the gene matches: 8. The CDR3 consists of 15 residues. Germline V gene data show CDR1 as SGDLS and CDR2 as YYNGEE.

The chain carries TRBV13 and TRBJ2-1; the match to TRBD2 covers 9 bases. CDR1 and CDR2 (germline): PRHDT, FYEKMQ (reference sequence). There are 15 residues in the CDR3. With 4 bases clipped from V and 4 bases from J, the junction kept 5 bases outside the gene matches. The CDR3, as DNA: TGTGCCAGCAGCTCTCCGGGACTAGCATACAATGAGCAGTTCTTC. Translating it yields CASSSPGLAYNEQFF.

The table lists this clone with a count of one. This chain joins TRBV10-3 and TRBJ1-2, with D uncertain. CDR3 size: 15 residues. Looked up from germline, CDR1 is ENHRY and CDR2 is SYGVKD. V lost 0 bases, J lost 3 bases, and 11 bases lay in between. CDR3 DNA: TGTGCCATCAGTGAGTCGACCCTCTCGGACTATGGCTACACCTTC. It codes for CAISESTLSDYGYTF.

The chain employs TRBV9 and TRBJ2-2; TRBD1 aligns across 7 bases. V was pared by 4 bases and J by 6 bases, with 3 bases of the junction left unmatched. The CDR3 has 13 residues. Germline CDR1 reads SGDLS; CDR2 reads YYNGEE. The CDR3 DNA reads as TGTGCCAGCAGCTTGACAGGGTCCGGGGAGCTGTTTTTT. Its protein is CASSLTGSGELFF.

This clone was seen only once. The V and J genes are TRBV25-1 and TRBJ1-1; D is ambiguous. V lost 1 base to trimming and J lost 1 base, with 16 bases between them. This CDR3 comprises 17 residues. Germline CDR1 reads MGHDK; CDR2 reads SYGVNS. CDR3 coding DNA: TGTGCCAGCAGTGAATCCGCCGGGCGAGCTCGGAACACTGAAGCTTTCTTT. Encoded protein: CASSESAGRARNTEAFF.

The genes are TRBV7-9 and TRBJ2-2; 8 bases are shared with TRBD1. With 5 bases clipped from V and 2 bases from J, the junction kept 4 bases outside the gene matches. The germline CDR1 and CDR2 sequences are SEHNR and FQNEAQ (reference sequence). This CDR3 is built from 15 residues. As DNA, the CDR3 is TGTGCCAGCAGCACGGGACAGGTTAACACCGGGGAGCTGTTTTTT. Its translation: CASSTGQVNTGELFF.

The rearrangement links TRBV4-3 to TRBJ2-7, with D perhaps being TRBD1 or TRBD2 (6 bases each). The ends were cut back, 0 bases at V and 3 bases at J, with 12 bases in the middle. In germline, CDR1 is LGHNA, CDR2 YSLEER. The CDR3 consists of 15 residues. For the CDR3, the DNA is TGCGCCAGCAGCCAAGATGTCGGGGGCTACTACGAGCAGTACTTC. Translated: CASSQDVGGYYEQYF.

This clone was counted only a few times. The rearrangement uses TRBV7-9 and TRBJ2-1, with 9 bases aligning to TRBD2. Germline V gene lookup returns CDR1 SEHNR and CDR2 FQNEAQ (reference sequence). J was trimmed by 7 bases and V by 5 bases; bases with no gene match: 9. The CDR3 loop spans 15 amino acids. In DNA form, the CDR3 reads TGTGCCAGCAGCCGAACGAGCGGGAGGACGAATGAGCAGTTCTTC. It translates to CASSRTSGRTNEQFF.

The table lists this clone with a few counts. The chain has TRBV11-2 and TRBJ2-7; 7 bases match TRBD1. With V trimmed by 5 bases and J by 9 bases, 7 bases remained unmatched. CDR3 size: 12 residues. The germline V gene has CDR1 SGHAT and CDR2 FQNNGV. CDR3: CASSRTGVTQYF. CDR3 nucleotides: TGTGCCAGCAGCCGCACAGGGGTTACGCAGTACTTC.

As concerns this clone: This sample also contains other DNA sequences that code for the same CDR3. This chain uses TRBV29-1 with TRBJ2-7, with D perhaps being TRBD1 or TRBD2 (5 bases each). V lost 4 bases, J lost 2 bases, and 9 bases lay in between. The CDR3 sequence is 12 residues long. Per germline, CDR1 SQVTM and CDR2 ANQGSEA. The CDR3 DNA reads as TGCAGCGTTGTGAGGGGAACCTACGAGCAGTACTTC. Encoded protein: CSVVRGTYEQYF.

CDR3 residues: CASSPLGESSYNEQFF. The CDR3 nucleotides read TGCGCCAGCAGCCCCCTGGGGGAGAGCTCCTACAATGAGCAGTTCTTC. The chain links TRBV5-1 to TRBJ2-1; D may correspond to TRBD1 or TRBD2 (5 bases each). Trimming took off 4 bases at V and 0 bases at J, with 14 bases between the two ends. The CDR3 extends over 16 amino acids. The germline V gene has CDR1 SGHRS and CDR2 YFSETQ.

The chain combines TRBV18 with TRBJ2-1; 14 bases align to TRBD2. The CDR3 has 17 amino acids. Germline CDR1 is KGHSH and CDR2 is LQKENI. Trimming cost V 4 bases and J 9 bases; bases outside gene matches: 11. The CDR3 DNA reads TGTGCCAGCTCACAGGGACTAGCGGGAGCCGGAGGAGGTGAGCAGTTCTTC. Translating gives CASSQGLAGAGGGEQFF.

This clone was seen a handful of times. The chain carries TRBV7-9 and TRBJ1-1; tentative D call: TRBD1 (6 bases). This CDR3 region has 15 residues. CDR1 and CDR2 from the germline V gene are SEHNR and FQNEAQ (reference sequence). Trimming removed 5 bases at V and 0 bases at J, with 13 bases between. The CDR3 region has the DNA TGTGCCAGCAGCGGGAGGTGGGGGCTGAACACTGAAGCTTTCTTT. The encoded protein is CASSGRWGLNTEAFF.

The chain couples TRBV7-2 to TRBJ2-1, with D maybe TRBD2 (6 bases). Germline values: CDR1 SGHTA, CDR2 FQGNSA. The CDR3 spans 13 residues. Trimming left V 1 base short and J 8 bases short, with 9 bases between. In nucleotides, the CDR3 is TGTGCCAGCAGCTTAGGTTGGGGGGATGAGCAGTTCTTC. Translated, it gives CASSLGWGDEQFF.

The chain joins TRBV11-3 to TRBJ1-1; 10 nucleotides agree with TRBD1. The CDR3 extends over 15 amino acids. V was clipped by 5 bases and J by 3 bases; unmatched bases: 6. The V gene's germline CDR1 is SGHNT and CDR2 YENEEA. CDR3 residues: CASSEGQGTDTEAFF. CDR3 in DNA: TGTGCCAGCAGCGAGGGACAGGGGACCGACACTGAAGCTTTCTTT.

This chain's CDR3 is CASSLAGIHTNIQYF. DNA of the CDR3: TGTGCCAGCAGCTTGGCCGGGATCCACACAAACATTCAGTACTTC. The chain combines TRBV7-9 with TRBJ2-4; weak D call: TRBD2 (5 bases). The CDR3 runs to 15 residues. CDR1 and CDR2 from the germline V gene are SEHNR and FQNEAQ (reference sequence). Between the trimmed V and J ends, which lost 3 bases and 6 bases, there was a span of 15 bases. The full variable domain, rest sourced from reference TRBV7-9 and TRBJ2-4, is DTGVSQNPRHKITKRGQNVTFRCDPISEHNRLYWYRQTLGQGPEFLTYFQNEAQLEKSRLLSDRFSAERPKGSFSTLEIQRTEQGDSAMYLCASSLAGIHTNIQYFGAGTRLSVL.

This chain joins TRBV19 and TRBJ2-1, with TRBD2 matching over 15 bases. J lost 2 bases, V lost 3 bases, and 2 bases had no gene match. The CDR3 is made up of 17 amino acids. The V gene's germline CDR1 is LNHDA and CDR2 SQIVND (reference sequence). CDR3 region: CASSIWTSGRAYNEQFF. The DNA of the CDR3 is TGTGCCAGTAGTATCTGGACTAGCGGGAGGGCCTACAATGAGCAGTTCTTC.

J is TRBJ1-4 and V is TRBV6-5, with TRBD1 matching 7 bases. Trimming cost V 6 bases and J 7 bases; bases outside gene matches: 8. Germline loops: CDR1 MNHEY, CDR2 SVGAGI. This CDR3 is built from 14 residues. This CDR3 is CASRATGDPEKLFF. DNA of the CDR3: TGTGCCAGCAGGGCCACAGGGGATCCTGAAAAACTGTTTTTT.